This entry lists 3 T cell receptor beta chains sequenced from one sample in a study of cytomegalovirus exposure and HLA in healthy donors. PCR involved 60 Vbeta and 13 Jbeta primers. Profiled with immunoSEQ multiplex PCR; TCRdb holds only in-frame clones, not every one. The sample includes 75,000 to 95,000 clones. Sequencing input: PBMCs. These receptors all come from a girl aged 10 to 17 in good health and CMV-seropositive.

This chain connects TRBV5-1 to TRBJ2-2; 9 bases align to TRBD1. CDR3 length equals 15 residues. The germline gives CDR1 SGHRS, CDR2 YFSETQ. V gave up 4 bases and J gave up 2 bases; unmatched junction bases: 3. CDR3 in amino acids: CASSRDRANTGELFF. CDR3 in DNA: TGCGCCAGCAGCCGGGACAGGGCAAACACCGGGGAGCTGTTTTTT.

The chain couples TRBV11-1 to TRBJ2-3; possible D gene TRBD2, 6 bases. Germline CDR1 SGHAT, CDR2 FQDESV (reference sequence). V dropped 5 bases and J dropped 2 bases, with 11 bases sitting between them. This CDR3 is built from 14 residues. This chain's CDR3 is CASSPGVHTDTQYF. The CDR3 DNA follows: TGTGCCAGCAGCCCGGGAGTACACACAGATACGCAGTATTTT.

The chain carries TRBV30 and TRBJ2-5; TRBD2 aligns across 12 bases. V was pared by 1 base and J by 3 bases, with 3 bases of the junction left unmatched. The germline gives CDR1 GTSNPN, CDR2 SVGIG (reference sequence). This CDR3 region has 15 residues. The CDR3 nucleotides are TGTGCCTGGAGTGGAGGACTAGCGGGAAAAGAGACCCAGTACTTC. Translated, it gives CAWSGGLAGKETQYF.